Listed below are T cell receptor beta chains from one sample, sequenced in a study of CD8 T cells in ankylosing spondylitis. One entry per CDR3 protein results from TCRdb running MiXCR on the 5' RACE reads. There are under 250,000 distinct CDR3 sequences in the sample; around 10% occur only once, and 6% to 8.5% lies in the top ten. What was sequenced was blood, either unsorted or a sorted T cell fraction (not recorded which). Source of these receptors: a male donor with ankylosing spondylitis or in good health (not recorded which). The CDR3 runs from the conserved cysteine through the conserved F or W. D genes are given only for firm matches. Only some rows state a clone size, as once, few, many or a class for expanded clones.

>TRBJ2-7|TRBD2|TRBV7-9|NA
CASSLLLAGVEQYF
TGTGCCAGCAGCTTACTCCTAGCGGGAGTTGAGCAGTACTTC
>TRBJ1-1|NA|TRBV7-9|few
CASSLMGPNTEAFF
TGTGCCAGCAGCTTAATGGGACCGAACACTGAAGCTTTCTTT
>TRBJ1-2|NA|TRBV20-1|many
CSARTQGGGYTF
TGCAGTGCTAGAACTCAGGGCGGGGGCTACACCTTC
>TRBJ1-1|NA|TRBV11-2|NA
CASSFFGTNTEAFF
TGTGCCAGCAGCTTCTTCGGGACGAACACTGAAGCTTTCTTT
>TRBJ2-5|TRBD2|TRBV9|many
CASSVGGELAVRYF
TGTGCCAGCAGCGTAGGAGGAGAACTAGCGGTACGGTACTTC
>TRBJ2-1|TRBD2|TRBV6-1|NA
CASSEGRLAGLGNEQFF
TGTGCCAGCAGTGAAGGGAGACTAGCGGGTTTAGGCAATGAGCAGTTCTTC
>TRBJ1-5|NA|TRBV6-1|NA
CASGRYQPQHF
TGTGCCAGTGGCCGCTATCAGCCCCAGCATTTT
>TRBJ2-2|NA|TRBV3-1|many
CASSQDSLLNTGELFF
TGTGCCAGCAGCCAAGATTCCCTTTTGAACACCGGGGAGCTGTTTTTT
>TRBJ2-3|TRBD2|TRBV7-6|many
CASSFGGGADTQYF
TGTGCCAGCAGCTTCGGCGGGGGGGCAGATACGCAGTATTTT
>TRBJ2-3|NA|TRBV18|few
CASSLPGLQTQYF
TGTGCCAGCTCACTACCGGGACTCCAGACGCAGTATTTT
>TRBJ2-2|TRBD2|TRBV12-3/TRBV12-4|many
CASSFAGGNTGELFF
TGTGCCAGCAGTTTCGCGGGAGGAAACACCGGGGAGCTGTTTTTT
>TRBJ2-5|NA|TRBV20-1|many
CSASGSETQYF
TGCAGTGCTAGCGGATCCGAGACCCAGTACTTC
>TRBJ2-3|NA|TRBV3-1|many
CASSSLGETDTQYF
TGTGCCAGCAGCAGTCTGGGGGAAACAGATACGCAGTATTTT
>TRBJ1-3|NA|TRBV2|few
CASSADRSSGNTIYF
TGTGCCAGCAGTGCAGACAGGAGCTCTGGAAACACCATATATTTT
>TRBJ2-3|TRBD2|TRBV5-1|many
CASSLGLAGRDTQYF
TGCGCCAGCAGCTTGGGACTAGCGGGGCGAGATACGCAGTATTTT
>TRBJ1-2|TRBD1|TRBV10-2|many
CASSLTGDKNYGYTF
TGCGCCAGCAGCCTGACAGGGGACAAGAACTATGGCTACACCTTC
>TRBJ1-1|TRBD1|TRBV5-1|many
CASSLTGEGDTEAFF
TGCGCCAGCAGTTTAACAGGGGAGGGGGACACTGAAGCTTTCTTT
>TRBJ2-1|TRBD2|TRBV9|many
CASSTGTSGSWNEQFF
TGTGCCAGCAGCACAGGGACTAGCGGGAGTTGGAATGAGCAGTTCTTC
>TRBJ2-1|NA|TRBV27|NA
CASSSTRGVNEQFF
TGTGCCAGCAGTTCGACTAGAGGGGTCAATGAGCAGTTCTTC
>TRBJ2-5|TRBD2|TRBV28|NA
CASSLPGLAKQETQYF
TGTGCCAGCAGTCTACCGGGACTAGCGAAACAAGAGACCCAGTACTTC
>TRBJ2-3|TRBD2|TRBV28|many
CASSPGRLAGGRDTQYF
TGTGCCAGCAGTCCGGGCCGACTAGCGGGGGGGCGAGATACGCAGTATTTT
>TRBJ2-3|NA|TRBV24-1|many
CATSATNFWGSDTQYF
TGTGCCACCAGTGCCACTAACTTTTGGGGTTCAGATACGCAGTATTTT
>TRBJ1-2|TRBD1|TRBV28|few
CASSLPLWRGRSNGYTF
TGTGCCAGCAGTCTACCCTTGTGGAGGGGGCGATCAAATGGCTACACCTTC
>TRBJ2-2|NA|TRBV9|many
CASSVGVRATGELFF
TGTGCCAGCAGCGTAGGGGTCAGAGCCACCGGGGAGCTGTTTTTT
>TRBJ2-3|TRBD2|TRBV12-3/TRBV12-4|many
CASSFKASGMSTDTQYF
TGTGCCAGCAGTTTTAAGGCTAGCGGGATGAGCACAGATACGCAGTATTTT
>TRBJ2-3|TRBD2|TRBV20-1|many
CSALAQLAGGSTDTQYF
TGCAGTGCGCTAGCCCAATTAGCGGGAGGTAGCACAGATACGCAGTATTTT
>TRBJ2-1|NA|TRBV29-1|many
CSVDLALSYNEQFF
TGCAGCGTTGATTTGGCTCTCTCCTACAATGAGCAGTTCTTC
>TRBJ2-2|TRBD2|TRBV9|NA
CASSVGVAGALAGELFF
TGTGCCAGCAGCGTAGGAGTAGCGGGGGCCCTCGCCGGGGAGCTGTTTTTT
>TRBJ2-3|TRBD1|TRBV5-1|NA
CASSYRGLPDTQYF
TGCGCCAGCAGCTACAGGGGGCTTCCAGATACGCAGTATTTT